This TCR beta chain was recorded in a study of blood T cells in healthy people across ages (dated by TCRdb to between 2014 and 2016). Looking at the study overall: Template switching captured roughly one uniquely barcoded TCR beta cDNA molecule per two T cells in model experiments. The study measured age-related changes in TCR beta repertoire diversity using deep sequencing normalized with unique cDNA molecular identifiers. The donors were divided into four age groups: young (average about 15 years), middle-aged (roughly 42), aged (approximately 62) and long-lived (about 79). Donors of different ages were randomly distributed across sequencing lanes to avoid experimental bias. For two donors (one aged 18 to 29 and one aged 80 or older), the study analyzed two additional independent replicas of 1 million unique cDNA reads from the same blood draw.

CDR3 length: 12 amino acids, cysteine to phenylalanine. Just CDR3 DNA is preserved here, 36 bases in frame from base 1. According to the germline V gene, CDR1 reads SGHRS and CDR2 reads YFSETQ. The V end loses 4 bases and the J end loses 7 bases, and a stretch of 11 bases separates them. This clonotype was counted only a few times. Its antigen is currently not known. No much larger clonotype is one base removed from it; base qualities were not supplied. Libraries were constructed by 5' RACE. A second PCR of about 6 to 11 cycles was performed with a sample-barcoded 5' primer and a J-beta primer mix. A unique molecular identifier was introduced onto each TCR beta cDNA molecule by a template-switch 5' adaptor carrying 12 random nucleotides. Each sample yielded at least 3 million CDR3-containing paired-end reads. The Mint cDNA synthesis kit, primed by a TRBC-specific oligonucleotide, was used to synthesize first-strand cDNA from all RNA. After uracil-DNA glycosylase treatment, a first 18-cycle PCR used universal primers M1SS and BC2_uni_R on all cDNA. Per the original workflow: For normalization, 1 million high-quality reads, each with a distinct molecular identifier, were randomly selected from each sample. Reads sharing molecular identifiers were discarded rather than binned into consensus sequences. CDR3 identification, clonotype clustering and error correction used MiTCR with a Q25 quality threshold and the strictest error-elimination algorithm. A nonparametric unseen species model using Euler transformation provided a lower-bound estimate of total TCR beta diversity. TCRdb ran its own pipeline on the public reads, namely fastp trimming at Q25 and MiXCR clone calling, and kept in-frame beta chains. Rows with a matching CDR3 protein are joined into one entry that keeps the most common DNA and genes. The V and J calls follow TCRdb's processing rather than the paper's. This sample gives around 1,800,000 distinct CDR3 sequences in total; about two fifths of them show up just once. Roughly 23% of the sample is in the top ten clones.

Systemically healthy Caucasian individuals from Russia, some 40 in total and aged about 6 to 95 years, were included as donors. Each donor gave approximately 10 milliliters of peripheral blood, collected into EDTA-treated Vacutainer tubes. Ficoll-Paque density-gradient centrifugation was used to isolate PBMCs, with at least 6 million per sample. Total RNA was extracted from PBMCs with Trizol reagent, with at least 5 micrograms obtained per sample. The percentages of naive CD45RAhigh/CD27high T cells were determined by flow cytometry on a PBMC aliquot from every donor. General findings and caveats noted by the study authors: Observed TCR beta diversity per million T cells fell roughly linearly with age, and a significant reduction was already apparent by age about 43. There was a strong correlation between observed TCR beta diversity and the percentage of naive T cells measured by flow cytometry. The long-lived group showed more naive CD4+ T cells, fewer expanded clones and increased TCR diversity than the aged group, suggesting age selection. Estimates of total diversity based on one million sequenced T cells were regarded as lower bounds and as underestimates. Donor CMV infection status was unknown, potentially confounding age-related changes in expanded clonotypes. Conclusive comparison of naive and antigen-experienced compartments was prevented by the profiling of bulk unsorted PBMCs.

The origin of this receptor is a human donor in good health. The source material was blood. The V and J genes are TRBV5-1 and TRBJ1-2; the D gene cannot be named for sure. The nucleotide sequence reads as follows: TGCGCCAGCAGCGCGGAATGGGCTGGCTACACCTTC. Its protein reads: CASSAEWAGYTF.